This T cell receptor beta chain was retrieved from a study of T cells in tumors after PD-1 blockade. The wider study: Patients received pembrolizumab 200 mg every 3 weeks or cemiplimab 350 mg every 2 weeks. Daily vismodegib 150 mg continued in a subset of anti-PD-1-treated patients.

The CDR3 runs 17 residues. Clones were sequenced by immunoSEQ multiplex PCR, and TCRdb holds only the in-frame ones, with some missing. Among around 60,000 clones, roughly 78% were seen once, and the ten largest hold over 10%. The specimen was PBMCs, collected before anti-PD-1 treatment. The rearrangement links TRBV21-1 to TRBJ1-5; the DNA was not used to check the table's D call, TRBD1. TRBV21-1 is labeled a pseudogene. The source is a human donor with basal cell carcinoma. The CDR3 nucleotides are TGTGCCAGCAGCAGAGCCGGGACAGGGCGCAGCAATCAGCCCCAGCATTTT. Residues: CASSRAGTGRSNQPQHF.